This T cell receptor (beta chain) comes out of a study of blood T cell repertoires in COVID-19. Background on the study: Sites across the United States, Italy and Spain contributed samples from acute and convalescent COVID-19. Nucleic acid was either cDNA or gDNA, and it came from T cells, B-cell-depleted T cells, or PBMCs.

Original handling: Nucleated cell counts were estimated from reference gene primer amplification. Sequencing used immunoSEQ multiplex PCR; TCRdb keeps in-frame clones, though not all of them. Clonal size and the V and J genes are those of that table, whereas D and trimming came from the DNA. The sample has around 200,000 clones, 70% to 90% seen once. This clone was seen a single time. Looked up from germline, CDR1 is SGHTS and CDR2 is YDEGEE. The J segment lost 0 bases and the V segment lost 0 bases, leaving 9 bases of the junction unmatched. This CDR3 comprises 18 residues. The sequence was collected from a man between 60 and 75 years old with acute or convalescent COVID-19. Sequencing was done on a sample of peripheral blood. The gene calls are TRBV5-8 and TRBJ2-1, with TRBD2 matching 7 bases. This chain's CDR3 is CASSLENGAGSSYNEQFF. CDR3 sequence (DNA): TGTGCCAGCAGCTTGGAGAATGGAGCGGGGAGCTCCTACAATGAGCAGTTCTTC.